The rows below give T cell receptor beta chains drawn from one sample of a study of blood T cell repertoires in COVID-19. The method was immunoSEQ multiplex PCR; TCRdb's version includes in-frame clones alone and lacks a portion of them. In the table there are 150,000 to 200,000 clones, roughly three quarters of which are singletons. The sequenced sample was peripheral blood. These receptors all stem from a middle-aged woman with COVID-19, enrolled during active disease. Both conserved end residues are part of each CDR3. A D gene is named only where the DNA matches it firmly. A row's size may be missing; if present it is once, few, many or a size class.

size,D,V,J,DNA,CDR3
few,.,TRBV10-2,TRBJ2-2,TGCGCCAGCAGTGGCTCGGGGGCCGGGGAGCTGTTTTTT,CASSGSGAGELFF
.,TRBD1,TRBV3-1/TRBV3-2,TRBJ1-2,TGTGCCAGCAGCCACCAGGGGGCGTCTTCCTATGGCTACACCTTC,CASSHQGASSYGYTF
.,TRBD2,TRBV3-1/TRBV3-2,TRBJ2-5,TGTGCCACCGCGCCATGTCGGGGGGGACAAGAGACCCAGTACTTC,CATAPCRGGQETQYF
.,.,TRBV9,TRBJ1-1,TGTGCCAGCAGCGTAGATTCTGGACAGATGAACACTGAAGCTTTCTTT,CASSVDSGQMNTEAFF
.,TRBD2,TRBV3-1/TRBV3-2,TRBJ2-1,TGTGCCAGCAGCCACACTCTAGCGGGGCGATACAATGAGCAGTTCTTC,CASSHTLAGRYNEQFF
.,.,TRBV29-1,TRBJ2-1,TGCAGCGTTGGAGATGAGCAGTTCTTC,CSVGDEQFF
.,.,TRBV7-9,TRBJ1-1,TGTGCCAGCAGCTTTCCAGGACATCAGAACACTGAAGCTTTCTTT,CASSFPGHQNTEAFF
.,TRBD2,TRBV6-4,TRBJ2-1,TGTGCCAGCAGGGCTAGCGGAGCCCATGAGCAGTTCTTC,CASRASGAHEQFF
.,TRBD1,TRBV5-1,TRBJ2-7,TGCGCCAGCAGCTTGGGGGACAGCATCTACGAGCAGTACTTC,CASSLGDSIYEQYF
.,.,TRBV6-5,TRBJ1-1,TGTGCCAGCCGGCGGGGGAGCACTGAAGCTTTCTTT,CASRRGSTEAFF
.,TRBD1,TRBV11-2,TRBJ2-7,TGTGCCAGCAGCCAGGTAGACAGGGGGTCGGACGAGCAGTACTTC,CASSQVDRGSDEQYF
.,.,TRBV6-6,TRBJ1-1,TGTGCCAGCCGCGACGGGGGGTACACTGAAGCTTTCTTT,CASRDGGYTEAFF
.,.,TRBV4-2,TRBJ1-2,TGTGCCAGCAGCCAAGAGAGCTCGGTACACTATGGCTACACCTTC,CASSQESSVHYGYTF
.,TRBD2,TRBV4-3,TRBJ2-1,TGCGCCAGCAGCTTGGGGGGGTACAATGAGCAGTTCTTC,CASSLGGYNEQFF
.,.,TRBV5-1,TRBJ1-3,TGCGCCAGCAGCGCTGGACAGGGAAACACCATATATTTT,CASSAGQGNTIYF
few,TRBD2,TRBV7-2,TRBJ2-2,TGTGCCAGCAGCTTAGCGCTAACTAGCGGGTTGACCGGGGAGCTGTTTTTT,CASSLALTSGLTGELFF
.,.,TRBV2,TRBJ1-3,TGTGCCAGCAAACAGCAACGGGGCTCTGGAAACACCATATATTTT,CASKQQRGSGNTIYF
.,TRBD2,TRBV2,TRBJ2-1,TGTGCCAGCCAAGCGGGACCCTACAATGAGCAGTTCTTC,CASQAGPYNEQFF